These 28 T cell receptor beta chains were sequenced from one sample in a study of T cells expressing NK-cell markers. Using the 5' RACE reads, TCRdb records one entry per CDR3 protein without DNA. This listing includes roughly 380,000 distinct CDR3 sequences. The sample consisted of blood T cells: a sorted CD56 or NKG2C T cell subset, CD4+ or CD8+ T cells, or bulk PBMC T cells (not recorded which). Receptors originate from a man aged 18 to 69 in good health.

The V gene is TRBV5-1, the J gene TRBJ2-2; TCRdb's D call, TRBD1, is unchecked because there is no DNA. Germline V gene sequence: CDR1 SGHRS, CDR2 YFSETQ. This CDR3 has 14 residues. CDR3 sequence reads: CASSPGQNTGELFF. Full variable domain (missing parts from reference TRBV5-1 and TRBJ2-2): KAGVTQTPRYLIKTRGQQVTLSCSPISGHRSVSWYQQTPGQGLQFLFEYFSETQRNKGNFPGRFSGRQFSNSRSEMNVSTLELGDSALYLCASSPGQNTGELFFGEGSRLTVL.

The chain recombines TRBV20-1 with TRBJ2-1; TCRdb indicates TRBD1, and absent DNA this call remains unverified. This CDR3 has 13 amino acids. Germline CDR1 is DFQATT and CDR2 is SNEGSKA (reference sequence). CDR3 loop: CSAPRRQPNEQFF.

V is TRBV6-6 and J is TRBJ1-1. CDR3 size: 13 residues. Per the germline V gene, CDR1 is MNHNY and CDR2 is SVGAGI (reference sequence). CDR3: CASLLGGSTEAFF.

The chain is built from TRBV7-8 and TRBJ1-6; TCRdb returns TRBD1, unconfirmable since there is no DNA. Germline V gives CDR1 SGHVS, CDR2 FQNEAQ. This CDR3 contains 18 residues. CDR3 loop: CASSEQGLGYAYNSPLHF.

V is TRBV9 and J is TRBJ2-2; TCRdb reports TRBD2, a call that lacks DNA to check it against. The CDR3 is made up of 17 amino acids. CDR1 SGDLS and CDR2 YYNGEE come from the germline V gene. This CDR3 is CASSPRLAGGITGELFF.

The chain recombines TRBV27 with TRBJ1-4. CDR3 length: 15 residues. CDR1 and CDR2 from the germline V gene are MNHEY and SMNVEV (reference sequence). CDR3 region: CASRRVTPTNEKLFF.

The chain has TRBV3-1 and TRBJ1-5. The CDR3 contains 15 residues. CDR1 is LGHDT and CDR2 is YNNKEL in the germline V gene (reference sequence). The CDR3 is CASSPRGRERQPQHF.

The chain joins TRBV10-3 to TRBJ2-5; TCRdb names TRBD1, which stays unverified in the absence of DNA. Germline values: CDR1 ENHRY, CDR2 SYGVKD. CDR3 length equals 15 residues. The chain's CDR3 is CATSETGTVQETQYF.

The CDR3 sequence: CASSLTSGGYEQYF. The V and J genes are TRBV7-2 and TRBJ2-7; the TCRdb call, TRBD2, lacks DNA for checking. The CDR3 contains 14 residues. The V gene's germline CDR1 is SGHTA and CDR2 FQGNSA.

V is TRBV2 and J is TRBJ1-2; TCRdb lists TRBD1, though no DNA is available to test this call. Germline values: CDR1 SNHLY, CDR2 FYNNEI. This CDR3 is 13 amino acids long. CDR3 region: CASSVTGVYGYTF. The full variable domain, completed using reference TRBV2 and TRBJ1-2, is EPEVTQTPSHQVTQMGQEVILRCVPISNHLYFYWYRQILGQKVEFLVSFYNNEISEKSEIFDDQFSVERPDGSNFTLKIRSTKLEDSAMYFCASSVTGVYGYTFGSGTRLTVV.

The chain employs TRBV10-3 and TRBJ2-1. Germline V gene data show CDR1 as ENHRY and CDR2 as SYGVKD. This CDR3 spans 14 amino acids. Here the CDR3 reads CAISRDLGYNEQFF.

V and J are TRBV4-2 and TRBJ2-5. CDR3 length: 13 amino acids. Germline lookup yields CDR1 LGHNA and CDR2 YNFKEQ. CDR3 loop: CASSQANQETQYF.

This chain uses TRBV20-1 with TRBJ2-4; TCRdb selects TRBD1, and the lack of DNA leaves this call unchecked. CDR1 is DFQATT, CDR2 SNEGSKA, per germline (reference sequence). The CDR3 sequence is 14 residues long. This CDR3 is CSALGTGAKNIQYF.

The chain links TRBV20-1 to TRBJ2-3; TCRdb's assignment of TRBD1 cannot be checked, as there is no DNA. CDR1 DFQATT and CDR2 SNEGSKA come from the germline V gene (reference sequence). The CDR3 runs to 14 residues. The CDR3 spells CSARADRGADTQYF.

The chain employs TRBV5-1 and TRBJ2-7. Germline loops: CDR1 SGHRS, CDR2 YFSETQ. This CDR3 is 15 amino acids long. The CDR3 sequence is CASSWATARGYEQYF.

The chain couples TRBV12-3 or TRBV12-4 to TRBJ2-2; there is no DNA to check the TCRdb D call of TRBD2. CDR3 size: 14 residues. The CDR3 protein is CASMTSGVGGELFF.

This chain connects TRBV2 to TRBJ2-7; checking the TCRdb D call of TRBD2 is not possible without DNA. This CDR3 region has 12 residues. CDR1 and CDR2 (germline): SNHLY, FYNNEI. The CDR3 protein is CASMREAGEQYF.

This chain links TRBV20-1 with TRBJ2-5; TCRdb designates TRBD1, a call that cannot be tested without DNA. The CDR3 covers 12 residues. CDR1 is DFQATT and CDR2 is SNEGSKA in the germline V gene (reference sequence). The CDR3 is CSAGYRVETQYF.

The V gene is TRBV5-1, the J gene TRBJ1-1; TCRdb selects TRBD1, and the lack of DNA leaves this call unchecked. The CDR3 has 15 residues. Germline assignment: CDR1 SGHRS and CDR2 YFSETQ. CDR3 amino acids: CASSNPQEMNTEAFF.

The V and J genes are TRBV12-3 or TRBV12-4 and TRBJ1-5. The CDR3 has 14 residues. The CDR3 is CASSLALGRQPQHF.

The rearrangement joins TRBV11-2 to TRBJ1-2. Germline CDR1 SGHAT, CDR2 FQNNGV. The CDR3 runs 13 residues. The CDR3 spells CASSLEGLTSRTF.

The CDR3 is CASRTRDEQYF. The genes are TRBV12-3 or TRBV12-4 and TRBJ2-7. CDR3 length: 11 residues.

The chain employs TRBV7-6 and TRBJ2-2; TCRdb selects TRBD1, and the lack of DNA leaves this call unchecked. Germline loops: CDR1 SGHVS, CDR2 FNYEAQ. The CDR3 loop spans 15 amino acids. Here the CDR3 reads CASSPLPMNTGELFF.

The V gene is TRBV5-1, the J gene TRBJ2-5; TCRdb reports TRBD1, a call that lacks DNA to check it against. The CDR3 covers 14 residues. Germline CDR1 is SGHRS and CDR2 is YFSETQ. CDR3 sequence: CASSLEAGAGAQYF. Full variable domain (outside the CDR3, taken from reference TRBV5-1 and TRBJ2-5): KAGVTQTPRYLIKTRGQQVTLSCSPISGHRSVSWYQQTPGQGLQFLFEYFSETQRNKGNFPGRFSGRQFSNSRSEMNVSTLELGDSALYLCASSLEAGAGAQYFGPGTRLLVL.

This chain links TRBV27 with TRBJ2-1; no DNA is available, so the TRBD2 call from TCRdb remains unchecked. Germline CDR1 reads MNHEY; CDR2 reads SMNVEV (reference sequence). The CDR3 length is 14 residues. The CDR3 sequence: CASSTSGGGNEQFF.

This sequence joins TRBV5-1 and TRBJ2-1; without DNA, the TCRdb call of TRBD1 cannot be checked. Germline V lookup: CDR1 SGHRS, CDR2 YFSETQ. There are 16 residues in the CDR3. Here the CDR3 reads CASSPPPGGGYNEQFF.

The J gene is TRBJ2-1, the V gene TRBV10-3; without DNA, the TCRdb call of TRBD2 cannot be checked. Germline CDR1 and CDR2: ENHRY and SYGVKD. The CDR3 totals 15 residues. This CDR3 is CAISEGRGGDNEQFF.

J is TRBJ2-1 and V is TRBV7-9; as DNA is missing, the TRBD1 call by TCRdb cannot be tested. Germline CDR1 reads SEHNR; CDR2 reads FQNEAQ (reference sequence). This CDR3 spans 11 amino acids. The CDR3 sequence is CASSLITAPFF.